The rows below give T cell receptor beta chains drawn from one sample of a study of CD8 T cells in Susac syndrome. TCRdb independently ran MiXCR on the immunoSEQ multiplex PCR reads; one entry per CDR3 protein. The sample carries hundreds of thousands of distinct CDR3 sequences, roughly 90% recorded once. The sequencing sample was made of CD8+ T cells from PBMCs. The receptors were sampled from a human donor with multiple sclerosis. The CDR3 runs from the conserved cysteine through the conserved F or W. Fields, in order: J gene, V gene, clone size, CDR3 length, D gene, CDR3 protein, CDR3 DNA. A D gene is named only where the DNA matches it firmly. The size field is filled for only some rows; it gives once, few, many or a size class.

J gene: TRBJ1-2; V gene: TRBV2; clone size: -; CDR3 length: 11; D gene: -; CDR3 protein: CASTDWGGYTF; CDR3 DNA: TGTGCCAGCACCGACTGGGGCGGCTACACCTTC
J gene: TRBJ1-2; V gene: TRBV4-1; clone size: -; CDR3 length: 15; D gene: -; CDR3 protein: CASSQDSVSGDGYTF; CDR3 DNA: TGCGCCAGCAGCCAAGATTCCGTTTCAGGGGATGGCTACACCTTC
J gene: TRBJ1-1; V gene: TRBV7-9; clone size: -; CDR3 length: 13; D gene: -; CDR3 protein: CASSSSGGTEAFF; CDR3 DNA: TGTGCCAGCAGCTCGTCCGGGGGGACTGAAGCTTTCTTT
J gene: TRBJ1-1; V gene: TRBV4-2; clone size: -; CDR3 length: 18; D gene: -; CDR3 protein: CASSQRPPGGGAGTEAFF; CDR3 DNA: TGTGCCAGCAGCCAAAGGCCCCCTGGGGGGGGCGCTGGCACTGAAGCTTTCTTT
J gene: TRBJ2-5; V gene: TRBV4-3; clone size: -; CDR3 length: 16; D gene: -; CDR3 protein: CASSQESGSSQETQYF; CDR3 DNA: TGCGCCAGCAGCCAAGAGTCAGGGTCCTCCCAAGAGACCCAGTACTTC
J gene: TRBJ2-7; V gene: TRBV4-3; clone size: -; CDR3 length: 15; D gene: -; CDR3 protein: CASSQQWDRAYEQYF; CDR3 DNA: TGCGCCAGCAGCCAGCAATGGGACCGGGCCTACGAGCAGTACTTC
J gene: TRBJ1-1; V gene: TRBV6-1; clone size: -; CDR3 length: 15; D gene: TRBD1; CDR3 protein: CASSERQGSDTEAFF; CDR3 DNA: TGTGCCAGCAGTGAAAGACAGGGTAGTGACACTGAAGCTTTCTTT
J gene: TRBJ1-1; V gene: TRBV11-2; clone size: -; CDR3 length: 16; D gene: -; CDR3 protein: CASSLDGAGDNTEAFF; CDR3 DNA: TGTGCCAGCAGCTTAGATGGGGCAGGGGACAACACTGAAGCTTTCTTT
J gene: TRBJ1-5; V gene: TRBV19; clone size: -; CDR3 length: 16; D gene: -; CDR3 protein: CASSIGFRDSNQPQHF; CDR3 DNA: TGTGCCAGTAGTATAGGATTCAGGGATAGCAATCAGCCCCAGCATTTT
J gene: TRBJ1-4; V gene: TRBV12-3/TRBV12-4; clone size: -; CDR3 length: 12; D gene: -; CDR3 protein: CASTYANEKLFF; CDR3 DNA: TGTGCCAGCACCTACGCGAATGAAAAACTGTTTTTT
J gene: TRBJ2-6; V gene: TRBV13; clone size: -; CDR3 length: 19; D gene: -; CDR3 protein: CASSFRGSGDPSGANVLTF; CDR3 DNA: TGTGCCAGCAGCTTTAGAGGCTCAGGGGATCCCTCTGGGGCCAACGTCCTGACTTTC
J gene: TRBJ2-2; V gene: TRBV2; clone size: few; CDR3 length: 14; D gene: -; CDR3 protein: CASSRTVNTGELFF; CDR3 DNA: TGTGCCAGCAGTCGCACAGTCAACACCGGGGAGCTGTTTTTT
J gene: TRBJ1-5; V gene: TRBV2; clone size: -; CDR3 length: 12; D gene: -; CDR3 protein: CASSRGDQPQHF; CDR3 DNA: TGTGCCAGCAGCCGGGGTGATCAGCCCCAGCATTTT
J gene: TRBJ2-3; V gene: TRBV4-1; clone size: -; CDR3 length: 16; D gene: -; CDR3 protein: CASSQEPAGRTDTQYF; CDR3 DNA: TGCGCCAGCAGCCAAGAACCGGCCGGGAGAACAGATACGCAGTATTTT
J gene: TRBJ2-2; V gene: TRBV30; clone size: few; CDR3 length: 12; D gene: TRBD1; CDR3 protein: CAWIGDSGELFF; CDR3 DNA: TGTGCCTGGATTGGGGACAGCGGGGAGCTGTTTTTT
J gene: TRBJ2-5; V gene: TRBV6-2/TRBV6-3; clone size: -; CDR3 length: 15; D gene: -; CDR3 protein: CASSYSVAVQETQYF; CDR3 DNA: TGTGCCAGCAGTTACTCGGTAGCGGTCCAAGAGACCCAGTACTTC
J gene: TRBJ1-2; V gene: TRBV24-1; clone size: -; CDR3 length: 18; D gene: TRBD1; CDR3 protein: CATSDSHSGGQDLYGYTF; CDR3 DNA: TGTGCCACCAGTGATTCTCATTCCGGAGGACAGGACCTCTATGGCTACACCTTC
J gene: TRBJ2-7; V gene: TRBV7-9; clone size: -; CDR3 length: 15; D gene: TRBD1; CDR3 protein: CASSLEGTASYEQYF; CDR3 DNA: TGTGCCAGCAGCTTAGAAGGGACAGCCTCCTACGAGCAGTACTTC
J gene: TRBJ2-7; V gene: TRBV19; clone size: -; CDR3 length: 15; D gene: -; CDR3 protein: CASTSAPGLQYEQYF; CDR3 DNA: TGTGCCAGTACCTCCGCCCCGGGGCTTCAATACGAGCAGTACTTC
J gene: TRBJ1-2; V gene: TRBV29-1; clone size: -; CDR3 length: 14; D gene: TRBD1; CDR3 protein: CSASGTDTNYGYTF; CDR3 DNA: TGCAGCGCCTCCGGGACAGATACTAACTATGGCTACACCTTC
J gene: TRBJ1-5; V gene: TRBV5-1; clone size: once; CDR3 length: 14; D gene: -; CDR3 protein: CASSLEKGNQPQHF; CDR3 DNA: TGCGCCAGCAGCTTGGAAAAGGGGAATCAGCCCCAGCATTTT
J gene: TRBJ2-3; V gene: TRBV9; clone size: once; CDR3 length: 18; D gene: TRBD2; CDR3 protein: CASSPRPGGELGTDTQYF; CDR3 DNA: TGTGCCAGCAGCCCTCGACCGGGGGGAGAACTCGGCACAGATACGCAGTATTTT
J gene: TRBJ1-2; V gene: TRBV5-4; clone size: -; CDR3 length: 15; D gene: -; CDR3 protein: CASSLGTAAHYGYTF; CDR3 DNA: TGTGCCAGCAGCTTGGGGACGGCGGCGCACTATGGCTACACCTTC
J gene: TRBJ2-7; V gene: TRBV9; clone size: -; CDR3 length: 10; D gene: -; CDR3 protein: CASSVHEQYF; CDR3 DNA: TGTGCCAGCAGCGTCCACGAGCAGTACTTC
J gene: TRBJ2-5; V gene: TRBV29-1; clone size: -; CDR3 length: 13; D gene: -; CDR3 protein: CSVAPESQETQYF; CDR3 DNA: TGCAGCGTTGCCCCGGAGAGCCAAGAGACCCAGTACTTC
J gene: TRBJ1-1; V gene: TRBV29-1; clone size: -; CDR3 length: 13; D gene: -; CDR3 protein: CSVEPGLSTEAFF; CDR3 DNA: TGCAGCGTTGAACCCGGGTTGAGCACTGAAGCTTTCTTT
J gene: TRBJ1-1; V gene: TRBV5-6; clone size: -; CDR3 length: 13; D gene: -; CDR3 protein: CASSLAGRIEAFF; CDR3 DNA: TGTGCCAGCAGCTTGGCCGGCAGGATTGAAGCTTTCTTT
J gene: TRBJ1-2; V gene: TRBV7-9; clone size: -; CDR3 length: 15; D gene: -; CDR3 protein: CASSLALQDGYGYTF; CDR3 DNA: TGTGCCAGCAGCTTAGCGCTCCAGGATGGCTATGGCTACACCTTC
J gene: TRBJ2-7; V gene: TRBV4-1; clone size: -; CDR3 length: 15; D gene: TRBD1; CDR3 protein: CASSQEGQGISEQYF; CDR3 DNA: TGCGCCAGCAGCCAAGAGGGACAGGGAATCTCCGAGCAGTACTTC
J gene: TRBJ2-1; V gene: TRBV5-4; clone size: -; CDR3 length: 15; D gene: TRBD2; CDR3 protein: CASSHLAGPRNEQFF; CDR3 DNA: TGTGCCAGCAGCCACCTAGCGGGGCCTAGGAATGAGCAGTTCTTC
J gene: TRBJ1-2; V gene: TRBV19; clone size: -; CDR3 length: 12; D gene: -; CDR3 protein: CASSVYGDGYTF; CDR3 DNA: TGTGCCAGTAGCGTTTATGGGGACGGCTACACCTTC
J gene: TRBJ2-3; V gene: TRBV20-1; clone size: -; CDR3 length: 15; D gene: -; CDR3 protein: CSAQDGVLGTDTQYF; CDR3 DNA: TGCAGTGCGCAGGACGGAGTCCTCGGCACAGATACGCAGTATTTT
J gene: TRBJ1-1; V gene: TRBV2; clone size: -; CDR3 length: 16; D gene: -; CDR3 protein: CASSDGGVGRTVTVFF; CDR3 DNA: TGTGCCAGCAGTGACGGAGGGGTCGGTCGAACTGTAACGGTTTTCTTT
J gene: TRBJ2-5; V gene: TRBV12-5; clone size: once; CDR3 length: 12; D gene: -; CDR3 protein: CASASFQETQYF; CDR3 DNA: TGTGCTAGTGCCTCCTTCCAAGAGACCCAGTACTTC
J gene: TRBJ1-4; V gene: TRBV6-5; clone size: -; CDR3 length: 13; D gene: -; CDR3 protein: CASSYRSNEKLFF; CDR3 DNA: TGTGCCAGCAGTTATCGGAGCAATGAAAAACTGTTTTTT
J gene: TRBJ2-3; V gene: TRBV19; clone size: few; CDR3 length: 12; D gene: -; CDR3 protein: CASSAGADTQYF; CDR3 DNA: TGTGCCAGTTCCGCCGGGGCGGATACGCAGTATTTT
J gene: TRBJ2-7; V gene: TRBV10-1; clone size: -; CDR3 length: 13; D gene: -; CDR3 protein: CASSARDGYEQYF; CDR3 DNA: TGCGCCAGCAGCGCCCGGGACGGCTACGAGCAGTACTTC
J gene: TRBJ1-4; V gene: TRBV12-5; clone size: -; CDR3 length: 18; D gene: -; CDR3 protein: CASGLGPPDTTTNEKLFF; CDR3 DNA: TGTGCTAGTGGTTTGGGCCCCCCCGACACCACAACTAATGAAAAACTGTTTTTT
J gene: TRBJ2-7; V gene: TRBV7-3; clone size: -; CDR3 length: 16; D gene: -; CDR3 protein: CASSLSVDGMSYEQYF; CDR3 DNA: TGTGCCAGCAGCTTAAGCGTTGACGGGATGTCCTACGAGCAGTACTTC
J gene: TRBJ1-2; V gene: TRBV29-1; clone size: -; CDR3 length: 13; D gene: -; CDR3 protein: CSARQAGSYGYTF; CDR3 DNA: TGCAGCGCTAGACAGGCGGGGAGCTATGGCTACACCTTC
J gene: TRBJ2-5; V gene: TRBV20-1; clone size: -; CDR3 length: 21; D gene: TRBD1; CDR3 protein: CSARGTGSDKAPQTYQETQYF; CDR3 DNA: TGCAGTGCTAGAGGGACAGGGTCCGATAAGGCCCCCCAAACGTACCAAGAGACCCAGTACTTC
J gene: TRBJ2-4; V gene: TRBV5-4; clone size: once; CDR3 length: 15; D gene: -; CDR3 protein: CASSSLHDMPIIQYF; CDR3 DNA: TGTGCCAGCAGCTCTCTACATGACATGCCTATTATTCAGTACTTC
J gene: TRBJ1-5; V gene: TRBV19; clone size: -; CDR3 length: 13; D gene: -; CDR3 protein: CASSAWEDQPQHF; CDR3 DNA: TGTGCCAGTAGTGCCTGGGAGGATCAGCCCCAGCATTTT
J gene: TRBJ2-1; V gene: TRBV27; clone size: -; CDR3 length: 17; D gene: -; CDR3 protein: CASSLDPAEAGDNEQFF; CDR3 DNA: TGTGCCAGCAGTTTAGATCCAGCGGAGGCTGGGGACAATGAGCAGTTCTTC
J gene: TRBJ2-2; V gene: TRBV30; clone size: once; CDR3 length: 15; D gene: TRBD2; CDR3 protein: CALFSGSGSAGELFF; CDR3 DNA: TGTGCCCTTTTTAGCGGGAGTGGTTCGGCCGGGGAGCTGTTTTTT
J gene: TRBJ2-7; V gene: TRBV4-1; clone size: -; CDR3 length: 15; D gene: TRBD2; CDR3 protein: CASSPRQRGPYEQYF; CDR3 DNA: TGCGCCAGCAGTCCACGACAGCGGGGCCCCTACGAGCAGTACTTC
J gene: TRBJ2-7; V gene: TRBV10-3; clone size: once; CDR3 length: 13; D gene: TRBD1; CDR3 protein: CAISESGQVEQYF; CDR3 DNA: TGTGCCATCAGTGAATCGGGACAGGTGGAGCAGTACTTC
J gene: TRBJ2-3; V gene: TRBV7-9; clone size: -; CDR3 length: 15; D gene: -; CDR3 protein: CASSFIGGGLDTQYF; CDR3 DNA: TGTGCCAGCAGCTTCATAGGGGGGGGGCTGGATACGCAGTATTTT
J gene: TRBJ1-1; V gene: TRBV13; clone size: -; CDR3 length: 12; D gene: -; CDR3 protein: CASSPIGSEAFF; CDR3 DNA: TGTGCCAGCAGCCCCATAGGATCTGAAGCTTTCTTT
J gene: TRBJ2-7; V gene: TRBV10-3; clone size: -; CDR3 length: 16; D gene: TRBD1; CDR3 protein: CAISEIRLDRAYEQYF; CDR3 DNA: TGTGCCATCAGTGAGATCCGTCTAGACAGGGCCTACGAGCAGTACTTC
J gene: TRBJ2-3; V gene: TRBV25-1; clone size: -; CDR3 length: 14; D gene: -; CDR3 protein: CASAIGGLTDTQYF; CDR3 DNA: TGTGCCAGCGCAATAGGGGGGCTCACAGATACGCAGTATTTT
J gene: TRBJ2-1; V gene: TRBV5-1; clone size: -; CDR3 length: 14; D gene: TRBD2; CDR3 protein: CASSFERGSNEQFF; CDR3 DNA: TGCGCCAGCAGCTTCGAGCGGGGTAGTAATGAGCAGTTCTTC
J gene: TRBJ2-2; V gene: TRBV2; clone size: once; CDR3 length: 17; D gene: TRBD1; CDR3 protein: CASSGPRDRGHTGELFF; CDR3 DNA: TGTGCCAGCAGTGGTCCTCGGGACAGGGGACACACCGGGGAGCTGTTTTTT